The 5 T cell receptor beta chains reported below all come from one sample, sequenced in a study of T cell responses to AZD1222 COVID-19 vaccine. Sequencing was performed with immunoSEQ multiplex PCR; in TCRdb, only in-frame clones are kept and a portion is missing. The sample shows 150,000 to 200,000 clones, more than 75% of them seen only once. This sample comprised peripheral blood, obtained 28 days after the second AZD1222 dose. The source of these receptors is an adult who received the AZD1222 COVID-19 vaccine.

The rearrangement uses TRBV5-1 and TRBJ2-5; D possibly corresponds to TRBD1 (5 bases). Trimming left V 4 bases short and J 2 bases short, with 15 bases between. This CDR3 is built from 15 residues. Germline assignment: CDR1 SGHRS and CDR2 YFSETQ. The CDR3 bases are TGCGCCAGCAGCAAGCAGACAGTTGCTCAAGAGACCCAGTACTTC. Translating it yields CASSKQTVAQETQYF.

The chain is built from TRBV2 and TRBJ1-1; 11 nucleotides align to TRBD1. The V gene end was trimmed by 7 bases and the J gene end by 4 bases; junction bases not matched to a gene: 14. The CDR3 consists of 17 residues. Germline loops: CDR1 SNHLY, CDR2 FYNNEI. CDR3 nucleotides: TGTGCCAGCACCAAGGGTGGGACAGGGGGTGTTGGCACTGAAGCTTTCTTT. Translated: CASTKGGTGGVGTEAFF.

The rearrangement uses TRBV3-1 (or the pseudogene TRBV3-2) and TRBJ2-1; tentative D call: TRBD1 (5 bases). Trimming left V 4 bases short and J 0 bases short, with 7 bases between. This CDR3 is built from 14 residues. From germline, CDR1 is LGHDT and CDR2 YNNKEL (reference sequence). The CDR3 DNA follows: TGTGCCAGCAGCCCGGACACCTCCTACAATGAGCAGTTCTTC. This gives the protein CASSPDTSYNEQFF.

This chain uses TRBV14 with TRBJ2-3, with 7 bases aligning to TRBD2. Looked up from germline, CDR1 is SGHDN and CDR2 is FVKESK. V dropped 0 bases and J dropped 3; count of bases not matched to a gene: 9. CDR3 size: 17 residues. The CDR3 sequence is CASSQDSPPAGTDTQYF. The CDR3 DNA reads TGTGCCAGCAGCCAAGATAGCCCGCCAGCGGGGACAGATACGCAGTATTTT.

This rearrangement joins TRBV27 to TRBJ1-2; 8 bases line up with TRBD1. Looked up from germline, CDR1 is MNHEY and CDR2 is SMNVEV (reference sequence). V was pared by 4 bases and J by 5 bases, with 6 bases of the junction left unmatched. The CDR3 runs to 14 residues. As DNA, the CDR3 is TGTGCCAGCAGTTCCCCCGGACAGGGTTATGGCTACACCTTC. Protein sequence: CASSSPGQGYGYTF.